The subject of this entry is one TCR beta chain. Its antigen is not known. The record originates from a study of response to subunit inactivated influenza vaccine. Whole-study results and caveats: Authors suggested seasonal influenza vaccinations each recruit few new T cells.

In TCRdb, the RT-PCR reads were re-called with MiXCR into one record per CDR3 protein. The sample contains some 640,000 distinct CDR3 sequences, approximately 13% of which appear only once. This CDR3 has 16 amino acids. V was clipped by 1 base and J by 3 bases, with 13 bases between them. Looked up from germline, CDR1 is MNHNS and CDR2 is SASEGT. The sample here was PBMCs from blood, taken 14 to 15 days before vaccination. This TCR came from a man aged 45-65 years who received an inactivated influenza vaccine. The V gene is TRBV6-1, the J gene TRBJ2-4, with D unresolved. CDR3 sequence: CASSEVGGLDKNIQYF. In nucleotides, the CDR3 is TGTGCCAGCAGTGAAGTCGGTGGGTTGGACAAAAACATTCAGTACTTC.